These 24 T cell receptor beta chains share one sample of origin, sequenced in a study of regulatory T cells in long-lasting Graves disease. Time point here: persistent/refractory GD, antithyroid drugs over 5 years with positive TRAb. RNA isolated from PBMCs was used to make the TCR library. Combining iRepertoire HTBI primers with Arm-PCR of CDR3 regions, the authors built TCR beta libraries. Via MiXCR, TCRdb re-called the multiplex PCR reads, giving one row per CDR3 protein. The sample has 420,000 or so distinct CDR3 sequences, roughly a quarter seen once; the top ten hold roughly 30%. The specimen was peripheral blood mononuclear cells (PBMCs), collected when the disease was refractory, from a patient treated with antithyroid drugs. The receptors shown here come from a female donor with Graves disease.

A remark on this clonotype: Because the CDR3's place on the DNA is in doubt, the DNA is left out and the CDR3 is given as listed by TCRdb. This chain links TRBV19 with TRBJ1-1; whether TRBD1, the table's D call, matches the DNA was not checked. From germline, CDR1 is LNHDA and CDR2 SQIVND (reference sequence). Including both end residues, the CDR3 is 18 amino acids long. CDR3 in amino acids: CASSLWRGTGGINTEAFF.

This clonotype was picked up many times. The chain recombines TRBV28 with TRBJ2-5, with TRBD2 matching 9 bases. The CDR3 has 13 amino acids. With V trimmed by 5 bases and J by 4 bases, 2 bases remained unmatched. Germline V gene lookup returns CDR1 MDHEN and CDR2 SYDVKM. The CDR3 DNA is TGTGCCAGCAGTGCGGGAGGGCGAGAGACCCAGTACTTC. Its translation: CASSAGGRETQYF.

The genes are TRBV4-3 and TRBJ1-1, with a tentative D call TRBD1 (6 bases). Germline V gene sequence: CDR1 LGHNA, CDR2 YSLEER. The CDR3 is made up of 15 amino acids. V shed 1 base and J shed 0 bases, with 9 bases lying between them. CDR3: CASSQGDRLNTEAFF. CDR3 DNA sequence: TGCGCCAGCAGCCAAGGAGACAGGCTGAACACTGAAGCTTTCTTT.

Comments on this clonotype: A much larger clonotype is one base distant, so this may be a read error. The CDR3 here is CATSAKDEHSGANVLTF. In DNA, the CDR3 is TGTGCCACCAGTGCCAAGGACGAGCACTCTGGGGCCAACGTCCTGACTTTC. V usage is TRBV24-1 and J usage is TRBJ2-6, with D hard to call. V was clipped by 5 bases and J by 0 bases, with 13 bases between them. This CDR3 is 17 amino acids long. Germline V lookup: CDR1 KGHDR, CDR2 SFDVKD.

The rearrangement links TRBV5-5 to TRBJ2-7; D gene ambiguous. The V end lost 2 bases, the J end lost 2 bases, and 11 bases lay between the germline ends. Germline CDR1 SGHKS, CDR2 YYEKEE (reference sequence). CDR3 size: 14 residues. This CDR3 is CASSFRVTPYEQYF. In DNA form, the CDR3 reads TGTGCCAGCAGCTTTCGGGTAACTCCCTACGAGCAGTACTTC.

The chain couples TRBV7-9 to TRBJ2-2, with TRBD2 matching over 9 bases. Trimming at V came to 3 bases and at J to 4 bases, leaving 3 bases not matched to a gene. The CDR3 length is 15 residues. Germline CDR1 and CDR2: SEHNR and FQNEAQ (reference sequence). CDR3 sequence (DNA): TGTGCCAGCAGCTTGACTAGCGGACTCACCGGGGAGCTGTTTTTT. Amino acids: CASSLTSGLTGELFF.

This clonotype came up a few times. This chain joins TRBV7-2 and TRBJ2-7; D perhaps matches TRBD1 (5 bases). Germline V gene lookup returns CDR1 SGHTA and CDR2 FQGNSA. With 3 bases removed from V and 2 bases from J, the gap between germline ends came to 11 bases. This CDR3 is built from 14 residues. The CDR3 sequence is CASSFLQTAYEQYF. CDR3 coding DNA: TGTGCCAGCAGCTTCTTACAGACAGCCTACGAGCAGTACTTC. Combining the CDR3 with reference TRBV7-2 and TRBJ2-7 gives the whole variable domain GAGVSQSPSNKVTEKGKDVELRCDPISGHTALYWYRQSLGQGLEFLIYFQGNSAPDKSGLPSDRFSAERTGGSVSTLTIQRTQQEDSAVYLCASSFLQTAYEQYFGPGTRLTVT.

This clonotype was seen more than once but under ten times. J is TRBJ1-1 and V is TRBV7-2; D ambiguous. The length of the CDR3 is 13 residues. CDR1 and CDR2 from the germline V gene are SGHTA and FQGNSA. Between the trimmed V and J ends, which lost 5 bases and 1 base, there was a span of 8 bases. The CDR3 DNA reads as TGTGCCAGCAGCCGAGAATGGAACACTGAAGCTTTCTTT. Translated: CASSREWNTEAFF.

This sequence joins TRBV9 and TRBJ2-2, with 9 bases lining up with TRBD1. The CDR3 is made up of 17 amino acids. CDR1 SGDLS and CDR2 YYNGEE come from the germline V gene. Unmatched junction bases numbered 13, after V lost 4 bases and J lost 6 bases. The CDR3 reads CASSSRFTGGASGELFF. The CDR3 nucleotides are TGTGCCAGCAGCTCCCGCTTTACAGGGGGCGCATCCGGGGAGCTGTTTTTT.

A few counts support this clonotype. The CDR3 reads CASSRMTSGTDTQYF. The CDR3 bases are TGCGCCAGCAGCCGCATGACTAGCGGCACAGATACGCAGTATTTT. The chain links TRBV4-1 to TRBJ2-3, with 8 bases that match TRBD2. CDR1 and CDR2 (germline): MGHRA, YSYEKL. Germline trimming cut 4 bases from V and 1 base from J; bases unmatched to any gene: 4. This CDR3 is 15 amino acids long.

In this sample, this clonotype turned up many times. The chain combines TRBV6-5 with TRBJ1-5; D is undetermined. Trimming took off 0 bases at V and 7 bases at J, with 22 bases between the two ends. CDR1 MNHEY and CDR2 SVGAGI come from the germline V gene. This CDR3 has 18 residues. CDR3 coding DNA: TGTGCCAGCAGTTACTCGGAGCTGGTGGGGTCCTCGAGGCAGCCCCAGCATTTT. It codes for CASSYSELVGSSRQPQHF.

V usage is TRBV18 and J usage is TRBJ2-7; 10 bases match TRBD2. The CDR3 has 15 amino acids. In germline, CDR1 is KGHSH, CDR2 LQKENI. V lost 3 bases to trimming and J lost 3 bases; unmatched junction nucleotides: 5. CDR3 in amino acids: CASSPSSGSVYEQYF. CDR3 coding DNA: TGTGCCAGCTCACCCTCTAGCGGGAGTGTCTACGAGCAGTACTTC.

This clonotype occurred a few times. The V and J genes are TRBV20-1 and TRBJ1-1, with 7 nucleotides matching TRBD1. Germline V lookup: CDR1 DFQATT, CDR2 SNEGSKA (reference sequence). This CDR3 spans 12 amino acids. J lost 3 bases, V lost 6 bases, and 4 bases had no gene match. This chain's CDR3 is CSATTGHTEAFF. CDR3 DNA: TGCAGTGCAACGACAGGGCACACTGAAGCTTTCTTT.

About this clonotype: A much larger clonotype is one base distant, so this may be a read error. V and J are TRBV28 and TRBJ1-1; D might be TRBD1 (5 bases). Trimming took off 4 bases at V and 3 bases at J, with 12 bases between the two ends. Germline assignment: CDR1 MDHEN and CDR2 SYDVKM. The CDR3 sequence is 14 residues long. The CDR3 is CASSSGVGDTEAFF. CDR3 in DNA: TGTGCCAGCAGTTCCGGGGTGGGGGACACTGAAGCTTTCTTT.

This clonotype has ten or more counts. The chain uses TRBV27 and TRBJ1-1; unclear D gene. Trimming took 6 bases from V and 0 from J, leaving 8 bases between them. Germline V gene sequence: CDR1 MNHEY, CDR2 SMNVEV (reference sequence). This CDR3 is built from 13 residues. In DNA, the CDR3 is TGTGCCAGCAGCCTATACTTGAACACTGAAGCTTTCTTT. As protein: CASSLYLNTEAFF.

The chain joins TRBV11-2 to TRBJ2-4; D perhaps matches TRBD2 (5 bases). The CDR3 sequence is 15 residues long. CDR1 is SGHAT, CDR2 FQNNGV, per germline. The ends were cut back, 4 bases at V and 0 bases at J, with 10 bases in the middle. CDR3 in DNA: TGTGCCAGCAGCTCGGAGGCCCTAGCCAAAAACATTCAGTACTTC. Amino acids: CASSSEALAKNIQYF.

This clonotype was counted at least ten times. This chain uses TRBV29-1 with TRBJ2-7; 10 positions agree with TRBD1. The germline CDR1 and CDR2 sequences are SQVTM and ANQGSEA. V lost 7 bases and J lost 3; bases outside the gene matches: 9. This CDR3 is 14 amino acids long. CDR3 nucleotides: TGCAGCGCTGGCATATGGGACAGGGGCTACGAGCAGTACTTC. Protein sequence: CSAGIWDRGYEQYF.

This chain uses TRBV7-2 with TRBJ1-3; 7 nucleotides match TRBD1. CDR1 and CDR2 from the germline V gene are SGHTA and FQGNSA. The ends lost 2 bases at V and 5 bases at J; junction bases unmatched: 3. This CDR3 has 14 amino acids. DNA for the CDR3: TGTGCCAGCAGCTTAAGGGACAGCCGAAACACCATATATTTT. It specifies CASSLRDSRNTIYF.

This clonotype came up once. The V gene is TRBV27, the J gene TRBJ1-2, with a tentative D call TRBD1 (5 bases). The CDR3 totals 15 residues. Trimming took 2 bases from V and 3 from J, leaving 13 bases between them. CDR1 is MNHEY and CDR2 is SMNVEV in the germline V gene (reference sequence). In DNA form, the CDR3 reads TGTGCCAGCAGTTTAGCCTGGGGCAAGGACTATGGCTACACCTTC. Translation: CASSLAWGKDYGYTF.

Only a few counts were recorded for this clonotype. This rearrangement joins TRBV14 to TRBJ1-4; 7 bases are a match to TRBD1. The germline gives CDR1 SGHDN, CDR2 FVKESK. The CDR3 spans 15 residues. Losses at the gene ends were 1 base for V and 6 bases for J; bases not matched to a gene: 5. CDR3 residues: CASSQADRDDEKLFF. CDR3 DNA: TGTGCCAGCAGCCAAGCTGACAGGGATGATGAAAAACTGTTTTTT. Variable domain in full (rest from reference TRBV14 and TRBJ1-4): EAGVTQFPSHSVIEKGQTVTLRCDPISGHDNLYWYRRVMGKEIKFLLHFVKESKQDESGMPNNRFLAERTGGTYSTLKVQPAELEDSGVYFCASSQADRDDEKLFFGSGTQLSVL.

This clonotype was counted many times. This chain's CDR3 is CSASLLAINQPQHF. The CDR3 DNA sequence: TGCAGTGCTAGCCTTCTGGCGATCAATCAGCCCCAGCATTTT. This chain links TRBV20-1 with TRBJ1-5; no firm D call. Germline assignment: CDR1 DFQATT and CDR2 SNEGSKA (reference sequence). This CDR3 region has 14 residues. V gave up 3 bases and J gave up 3 bases, with 12 bases separating them.

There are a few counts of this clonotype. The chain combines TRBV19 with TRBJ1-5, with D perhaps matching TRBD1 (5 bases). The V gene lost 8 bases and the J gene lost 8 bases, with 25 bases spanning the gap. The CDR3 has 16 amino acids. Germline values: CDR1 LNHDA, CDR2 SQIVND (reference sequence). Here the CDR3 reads CASADSGQIDREPQHF. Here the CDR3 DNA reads TGTGCCAGTGCTGACAGCGGGCAAATTGATCGGGAGCCCCAGCATTTT.

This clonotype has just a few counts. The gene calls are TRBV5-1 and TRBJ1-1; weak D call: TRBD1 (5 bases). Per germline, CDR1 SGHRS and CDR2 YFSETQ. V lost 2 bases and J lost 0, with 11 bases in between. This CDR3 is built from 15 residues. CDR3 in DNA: TGCGCCAGCAGCTTTGCCCCGGGGCTGAACACTGAAGCTTTCTTT. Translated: CASSFAPGLNTEAFF.

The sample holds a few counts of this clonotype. The CDR3 loop reads CASSKGTTEAFF. The CDR3 coding sequence is TGTGCCAGCTCCAAGGGGACCACTGAAGCTTTCTTT. The chain has TRBV6-2 or TRBV6-3 and TRBJ1-1, with D perhaps TRBD1 (5 bases). The CDR3 length is 12 residues. V lost 8 bases to trimming and J lost 4 bases, with 11 bases between them. Germline V CDR1 and CDR2: MNHEY, SVGEGT.